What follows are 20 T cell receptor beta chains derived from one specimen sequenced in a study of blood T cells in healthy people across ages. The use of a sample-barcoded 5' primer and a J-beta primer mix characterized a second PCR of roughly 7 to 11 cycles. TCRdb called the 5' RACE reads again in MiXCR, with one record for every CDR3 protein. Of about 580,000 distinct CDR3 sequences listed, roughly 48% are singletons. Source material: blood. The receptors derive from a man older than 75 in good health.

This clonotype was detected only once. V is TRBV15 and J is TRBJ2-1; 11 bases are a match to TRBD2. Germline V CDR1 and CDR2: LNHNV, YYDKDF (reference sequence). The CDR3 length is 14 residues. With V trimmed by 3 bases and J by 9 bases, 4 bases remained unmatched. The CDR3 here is CATSSLAGGPEQFF. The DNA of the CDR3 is TGTGCCACCAGCAGTCTAGCGGGAGGCCCTGAGCAGTTCTTC.

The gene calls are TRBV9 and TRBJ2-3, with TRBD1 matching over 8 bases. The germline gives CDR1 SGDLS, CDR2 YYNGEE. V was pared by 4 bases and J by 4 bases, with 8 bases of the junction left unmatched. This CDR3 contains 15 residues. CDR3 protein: CASSSRTGNADTQYF. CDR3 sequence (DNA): TGTGCCAGCAGCTCCCGGACAGGGAACGCAGATACGCAGTATTTT.

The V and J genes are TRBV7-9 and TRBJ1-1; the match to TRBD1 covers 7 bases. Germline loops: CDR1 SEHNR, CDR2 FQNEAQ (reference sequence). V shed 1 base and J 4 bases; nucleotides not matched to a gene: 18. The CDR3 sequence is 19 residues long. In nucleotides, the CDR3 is TGTGCCAGCAGCTTAGGTCTCACTAGGGGCTTGACAGGGAGCACTGAAGCTTTCTTT. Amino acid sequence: CASSLGLTRGLTGSTEAFF.

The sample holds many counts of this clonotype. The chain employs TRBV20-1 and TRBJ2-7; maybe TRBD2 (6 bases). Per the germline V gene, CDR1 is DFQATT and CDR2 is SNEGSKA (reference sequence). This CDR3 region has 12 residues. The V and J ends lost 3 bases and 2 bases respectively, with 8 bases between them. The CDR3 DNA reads TGCAGTGCTAGCGGGAGAGCCTACGAGCAGTACTTC. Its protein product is CSASGRAYEQYF.

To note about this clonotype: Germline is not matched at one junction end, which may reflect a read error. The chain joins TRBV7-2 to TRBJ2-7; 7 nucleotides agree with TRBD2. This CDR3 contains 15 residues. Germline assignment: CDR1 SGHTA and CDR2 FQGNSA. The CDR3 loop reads CASSLEMGGLYEQHF. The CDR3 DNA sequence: TGTGCCAGCAGCTTGGAGATGGGAGGGCTCTACGAGCAGCACTTC.

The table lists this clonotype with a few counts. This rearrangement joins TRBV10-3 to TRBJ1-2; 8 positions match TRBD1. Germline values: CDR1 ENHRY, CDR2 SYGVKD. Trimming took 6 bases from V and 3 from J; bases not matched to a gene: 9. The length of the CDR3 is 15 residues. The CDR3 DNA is TGTGCCATCAGGAGACAGGGGCGCCTAGACTATGGCTACACCTTC. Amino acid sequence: CAIRRQGRLDYGYTF.

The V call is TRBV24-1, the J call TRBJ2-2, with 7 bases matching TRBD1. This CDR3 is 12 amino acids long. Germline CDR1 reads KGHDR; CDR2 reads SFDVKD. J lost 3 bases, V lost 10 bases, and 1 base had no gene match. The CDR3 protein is CATTGDTGELFF. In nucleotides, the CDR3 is TGTGCCACTACAGGGGACACCGGGGAGCTGTTTTTT.

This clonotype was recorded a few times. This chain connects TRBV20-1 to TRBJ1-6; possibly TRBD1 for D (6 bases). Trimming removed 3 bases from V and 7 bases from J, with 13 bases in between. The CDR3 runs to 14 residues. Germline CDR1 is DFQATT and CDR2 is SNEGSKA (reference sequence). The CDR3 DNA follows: TGCAGTGCTAGGCCTGAGGGGGGGAATTCACCCCTCCACTTT. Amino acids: CSARPEGGNSPLHF.

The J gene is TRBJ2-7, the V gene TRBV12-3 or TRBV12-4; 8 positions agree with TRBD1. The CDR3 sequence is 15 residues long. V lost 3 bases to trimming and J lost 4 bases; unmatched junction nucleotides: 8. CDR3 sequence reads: CASSLRQGAEYEQYF. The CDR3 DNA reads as TGTGCCAGCAGTTTGCGTCAGGGGGCAGAATACGAGCAGTACTTC.

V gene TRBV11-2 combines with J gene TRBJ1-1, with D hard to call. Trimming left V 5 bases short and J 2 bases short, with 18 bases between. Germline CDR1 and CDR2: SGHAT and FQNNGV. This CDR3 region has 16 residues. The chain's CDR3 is CASSPIRGWVNTEAFF. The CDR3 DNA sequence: TGTGCCAGCAGCCCAATACGGGGATGGGTTAACACTGAAGCTTTCTTT.

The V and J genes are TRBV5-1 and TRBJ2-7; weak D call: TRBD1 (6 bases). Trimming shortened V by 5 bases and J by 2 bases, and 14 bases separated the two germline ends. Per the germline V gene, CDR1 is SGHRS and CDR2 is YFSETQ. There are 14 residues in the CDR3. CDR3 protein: CASRPGVEAYEQYF. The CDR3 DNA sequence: TGCGCCAGCAGACCAGGGGTGGAGGCCTACGAGCAGTACTTC.

CDR3 bases: TGTGCCAGCAGCCAAGCGTGGACGGAGGGGAACACTGAAGCTTTCTTT. Amino acids: CASSQAWTEGNTEAFF. The V gene is TRBV4-2, the J gene TRBJ1-1, with D unclear. In germline, CDR1 is LGHNA, CDR2 YNFKEQ. This CDR3 contains 16 residues. Trimming took 1 base from V and 1 from J, leaving 13 bases between them.

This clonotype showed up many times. CDR3 bases: TGCGCCAGCAAGTGGGACAGGGAATCCTACGAGCAGTACTTC. The encoded protein is CASKWDRESYEQYF. The chain couples TRBV4-1 to TRBJ2-7; 9 positions match TRBD1. Germline V gene data show CDR1 as MGHRA and CDR2 as YSYEKL. J gave up 1 base and V 7 bases, and 5 bases lay outside the gene matches. This CDR3 has 14 residues.

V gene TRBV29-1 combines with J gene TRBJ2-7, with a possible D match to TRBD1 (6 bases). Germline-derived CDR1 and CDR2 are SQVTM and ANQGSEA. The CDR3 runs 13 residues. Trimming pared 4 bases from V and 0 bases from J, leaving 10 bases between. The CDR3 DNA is TGCAGCGTTGGGGACACCAACTCCTACGAGCAGTACTTC. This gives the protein CSVGDTNSYEQYF.

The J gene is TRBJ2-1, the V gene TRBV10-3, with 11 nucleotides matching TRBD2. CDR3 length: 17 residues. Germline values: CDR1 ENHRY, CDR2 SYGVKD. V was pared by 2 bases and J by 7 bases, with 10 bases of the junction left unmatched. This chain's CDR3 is CAISEAGLAVQRNEQFF. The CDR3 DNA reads TGTGCCATCAGTGAGGCGGGACTAGCGGTTCAGAGGAATGAGCAGTTCTTC.

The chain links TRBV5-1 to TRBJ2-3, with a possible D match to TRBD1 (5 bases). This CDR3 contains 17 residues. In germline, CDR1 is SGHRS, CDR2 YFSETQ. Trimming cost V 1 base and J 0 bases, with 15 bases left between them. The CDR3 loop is CASSLFWRQLSTDTQYF. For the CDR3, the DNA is TGCGCCAGCAGCTTGTTCTGGAGACAGCTTAGCACAGATACGCAGTATTTT.

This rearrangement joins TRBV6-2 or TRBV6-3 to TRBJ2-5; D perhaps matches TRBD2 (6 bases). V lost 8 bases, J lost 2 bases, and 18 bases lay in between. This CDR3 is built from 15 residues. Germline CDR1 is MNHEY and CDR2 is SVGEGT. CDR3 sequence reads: CASRLGAAEQETQYF. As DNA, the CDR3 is TGTGCCAGCCGACTAGGGGCAGCGGAGCAAGAGACCCAGTACTTC.

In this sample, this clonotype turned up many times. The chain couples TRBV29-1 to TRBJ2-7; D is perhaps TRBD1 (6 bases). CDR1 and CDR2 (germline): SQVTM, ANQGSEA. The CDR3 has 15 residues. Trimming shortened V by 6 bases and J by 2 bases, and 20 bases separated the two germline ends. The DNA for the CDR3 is TGCAGCGTGAAGGGAACCGGGACAACAACCTACGAGCAGTACTTC. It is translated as CSVKGTGTTTYEQYF.

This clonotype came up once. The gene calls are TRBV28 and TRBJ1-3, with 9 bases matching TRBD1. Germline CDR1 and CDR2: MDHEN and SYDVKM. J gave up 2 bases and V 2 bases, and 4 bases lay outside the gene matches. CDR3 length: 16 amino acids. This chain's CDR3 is CASSLGGTGTGNTIYF. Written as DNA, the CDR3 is TGTGCCAGCAGTTTAGGCGGGACAGGGACTGGAAACACCATATATTTT. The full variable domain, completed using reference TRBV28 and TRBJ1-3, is DVKVTQSSRYLVKRTGEKVFLECVQDMDHENMFWYRQDPGLGLRLIYFSYDVKMKEKGDIPEGYSVSREKKERFSLILESASTNQTSMYLCASSLGGTGTGNTIYFGEGSWLTVV.

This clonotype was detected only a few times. The CDR3 DNA sequence: TGTGCCAGCAGCACCACGGGACTGCAGCATTTT. It specifies CASSTTGLQHF. The chain joins TRBV7-9 to TRBJ1-5; possibly TRBD1 for D (5 bases). Looked up from germline, CDR1 is SEHNR and CDR2 is FQNEAQ (reference sequence). The CDR3 has 11 residues. The V and J ends lost 5 bases and 13 bases respectively, with 12 bases between them.